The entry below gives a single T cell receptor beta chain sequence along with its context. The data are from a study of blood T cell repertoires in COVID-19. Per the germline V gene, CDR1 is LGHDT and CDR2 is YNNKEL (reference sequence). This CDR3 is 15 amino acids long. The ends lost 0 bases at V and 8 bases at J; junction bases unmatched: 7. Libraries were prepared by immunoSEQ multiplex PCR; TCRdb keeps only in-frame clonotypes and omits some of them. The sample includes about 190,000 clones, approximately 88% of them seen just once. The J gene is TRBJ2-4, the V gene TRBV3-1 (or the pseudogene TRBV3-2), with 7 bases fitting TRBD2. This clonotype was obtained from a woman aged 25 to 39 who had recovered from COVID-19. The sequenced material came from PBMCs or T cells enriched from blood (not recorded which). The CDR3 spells CASSQDMAGEDIQYF. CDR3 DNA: TGTGCCAGCAGCCAAGATATGGCGGGGGAGGACATTCAGTACTTC.